These T cell receptor beta chains were read from a single sample in a study of blood T cell repertoires in COVID-19. Some clones are missing from TCRdb's copy, which holds only in-frame ones; the method was immunoSEQ multiplex PCR. This table holds some 150,000 clones, over 80% found once. Sequencing was carried out using peripheral blood. The receptors derive from a man aged 45-65 years with active COVID-19. CDR3s include the opening cysteine and the closing phenylalanine or tryptophan. D genes are given only for firm matches. Only some rows state a clone size, as once, few, many or a class for expanded clones.

>TRBD2|few|TRBJ2-1|TRBV13
CAITKQAGEWENEQFF
TGTGCCATCACGAAACAAGCGGGGGAATGGGAAAATGAGCAGTTCTTC
>TRBD1|NA|TRBJ1-2|TRBV10-3
CAISRQGAFEYGYTF
TGTGCCATCAGCCGACAGGGGGCCTTCGAGTATGGCTACACCTTC
>TRBD2|NA|TRBJ2-3|TRBV4-2
CASSQGGGNTDTQYF
TGTGCCAGCAGCCAAGGGGGGGGTAACACAGATACGCAGTATTTT
>TRBD2|NA|TRBJ2-3|TRBV3-1/TRBV3-2
CASSHQRLAGADTQYF
TGTGCCAGCAGCCATCAGCGGCTAGCGGGAGCCGATACGCAGTATTTT
>NA|NA|TRBJ2-7|TRBV12-3/TRBV12-4
CASSFSGSYEQYF
TGTGCCAGCAGTTTTTCCGGTTCCTACGAGCAGTACTTC
>NA|NA|TRBJ1-5|TRBV4-2
CASSQREQGNQPQHF
TGTGCCAGCAGCCAGCGAGAGCAGGGCAATCAGCCCCAGCATTTT
>NA|NA|TRBJ1-3|TRBV29-1
CSVAFGSSGNTIYF
TGCAGCGTTGCGTTCGGGTCTTCTGGAAACACCATATATTTT
>NA|NA|TRBJ1-1|TRBV25-1
CASSEYSTATEAFF
TGTGCCAGCAGTGAATATTCGACAGCCACTGAAGCTTTCTTT
>NA|NA|TRBJ2-7|TRBV5-1
CASSFAVSEEQYF
TGCGCCAGCAGTTTTGCGGTGTCTGAAGAGCAGTACTTC
>TRBD1|once|TRBJ2-7|TRBV15
CATSREGPGQGFYEQYF
TGTGCCACCAGCAGAGAGGGCCCGGGACAGGGGTTCTACGAGCAGTACTTC
>TRBD1|NA|TRBJ2-7|TRBV7-9
CASSRLPGQEGYEQYF
TGTGCCAGCAGCCGACTACCGGGACAGGAGGGCTACGAGCAGTACTTC
>NA|NA|TRBJ2-2|TRBV19
CASSEGTRDTGELFF
TGTGCCAGTAGTGAAGGGACAAGAGACACCGGGGAGCTGTTTTTT
>NA|once|TRBJ2-6|TRBV3-1/TRBV3-2
CASSQVILVSGANVLTF
TGTGCCAGCAGCCAAGTTATACTGGTCTCTGGGGCCAACGTCCTGACTTTC
>TRBD1|NA|TRBJ2-2|TRBV9
CASSVVRTGGSNTGELFF
TGTGCCAGCAGCGTAGTACGGACAGGGGGCTCGAACACCGGGGAGCTGTTTTTT
>NA|NA|TRBJ1-6|TRBV10-3
CAIRDTENSPLHF
TGTGCCATCAGGGACACGGAAAATTCACCCCTCCACTTT
>TRBD2|once|TRBJ2-1|TRBV7-2
CASSLGSGDKFF
TGTGCCAGCAGCTTAGGTAGCGGGGATAAGTTCTTC
>NA|NA|TRBJ2-2|TRBV5-1
CASSLREAGELFF
TGCGCCAGCAGCTTGAGGGAGGCCGGGGAGCTGTTTTTT
>NA|NA|TRBJ1-1|TRBV18
CASSPTGLNTEAFF
TGTGCCAGCTCACCTACAGGGCTGAACACTGAAGCTTTCTTT
>NA|NA|TRBJ2-2|TRBV5-1
CASSLEAGVAGELFF
TGCGCCAGCAGCTTGGAGGCAGGGGTGGCCGGGGAGCTGTTTTTT
>NA|NA|TRBJ1-4|TRBV3-1/TRBV3-2
CASSQAEGVNEKLFF
TGTGCCAGCAGCCAAGCGGAAGGGGTGAATGAAAAACTGTTTTTT
>TRBD2|NA|TRBJ2-3|TRBV4-1
CASSQVFSGGAVRDTQYF
TGCGCCAGCAGCCAAGTGTTCAGCGGGGGGGCCGTTCGTGATACGCAGTATTTT
>NA|once|TRBJ2-3|TRBV7-3
CASSLVPLDTQYF
TGTGCCAGCAGCTTAGTCCCCTTAGATACGCAGTATTTT
>NA|NA|TRBJ1-3|TRBV6-5
CAARSSGNTIYF
TGTGCCGCCAGGTCATCTGGAAACACCATATATTTT
>NA|NA|TRBJ2-3|TRBV2
CASSFLDSDTQYF
TGTGCCAGCAGCTTCCTAGACTCAGATACGCAGTATTTT
>NA|NA|TRBJ2-1|TRBV6-5
CASTRQGGSYNEQFF
TGTGCCAGCACCCGACAGGGAGGATCCTACAATGAGCAGTTCTTC
>NA|NA|TRBJ1-1|TRBV11-2
CASSLARDTYTEAFF
TGTGCCAGCAGCTTAGCCCGGGACACTTACACTGAAGCTTTCTTT
>TRBD1|NA|TRBJ2-7|TRBV7-8
CASSLWTGSSYEQYF
TGTGCCAGCAGCTTGTGGACAGGTAGCTCCTACGAGCAGTACTTC
>NA|NA|TRBJ1-6|TRBV11-2
CASSPLAGFSNSPLHF
TGTGCCAGCAGCCCCCTCGCGGGGTTCAGTAATTCACCCCTCCACTTT
>NA|NA|TRBJ2-5|TRBV9
CASARWQETQYF
TGTGCCAGCGCGAGGTGGCAAGAGACCCAGTACTTC
>NA|NA|TRBJ2-1|TRBV5-1
CASSIGQSSYNEQFF
TGCGCCAGCAGCATAGGACAGAGCTCCTACAATGAGCAGTTCTTC
>NA|NA|TRBJ1-2|TRBV19
CASSKDIYNYGYTF
TGTGCCAGTAGTAAGGACATATATAACTATGGCTACACCTTC
>TRBD1|NA|TRBJ1-4|TRBV4-2
CASSQDRGQGWGNEKLFF
TGTGCCAGCAGCCAAGATCGGGGACAGGGATGGGGTAATGAAAAACTGTTTTTT
>NA|NA|TRBJ1-3|TRBV7-9
CAGGVYSGNTIYF
TGTGCGGGGGGGGTGTACTCTGGAAACACCATATATTTT
>NA|once|TRBJ2-2|TRBV5-1
CASSAQGTGELFF
TGCGCCAGCAGCGCGCAGGGAACCGGGGAGCTGTTTTTT
>NA|NA|TRBJ1-1|TRBV4-2
CASSQASTEAFF
TGTGCCAGCAGCCAAGCGTCCACTGAAGCTTTCTTT
>TRBD2|few|TRBJ2-3|TRBV9
CASSSRLAGGPTDTQYF
TGTGCCAGCAGCTCCAGACTAGCGGGGGGCCCCACAGATACGCAGTATTTT
>NA|NA|TRBJ2-1|TRBV15
CATSRERGQTYNEQFF
TGTGCCACCAGCAGAGAGCGGGGGCAAACCTACAATGAGCAGTTCTTC
>TRBD1|many|TRBJ1-4|TRBV2
CASGRDREKLFF
TGTGCCAGCGGGCGGGACAGGGAAAAACTGTTTTTT
>NA|NA|TRBJ1-1|TRBV6-5
CASRSRGTEAFF
TGTGCCAGCAGGTCGCGAGGGACTGAAGCTTTCTTT
>TRBD1|NA|TRBJ2-2|TRBV2
CASSEFAWETGSTGELFF
TGTGCCAGCAGTGAATTTGCGTGGGAGACAGGGAGCACCGGGGAGCTGTTTTTT
>NA|NA|TRBJ1-3|TRBV6-1
CASSEPGVENTIYF
TGTGCCAGTAGTGAACCAGGGGTGGAGAACACCATATATTTT
>TRBD2|NA|TRBJ2-7|TRBV5-6
CASSLGGGAKEQYF
TGTGCCAGCAGCTTGGGCGGGGGGGCGAAGGAGCAGTACTTC
>TRBD1|NA|TRBJ1-3|TRBV6-5
CASRPTGASGNTIYF
TGTGCCAGCAGACCGACAGGGGCTTCTGGAAACACCATATATTTT
>NA|NA|TRBJ1-1|TRBV11-2
CASSFQGNTEAFF
TGTGCCAGCAGCTTCCAGGGGAACACTGAAGCTTTCTTT
>TRBD1|NA|TRBJ2-1|TRBV24-1
CATSEGQGSEQFF
TGTGCCACCAGTGAAGGACAGGGGAGTGAGCAGTTCTTC